This TCR beta chain was retrieved from a study of early stage breast cancer tumors. Study background: About 80% of the 16 invasive tumors were ER+, PR+ and HER2-.

Findings and limits, study-wide: Comparing each tissue with blood distinguished tumor from normal in about 90% of the 16 patients. Tumors had about 2.5-fold higher T cell density and higher clonality than adjacent normal breast tissue.

About this clone itself: Its cognate antigen is unknown.

Measured with immunoSEQ multiplex PCR; TCRdb has only the in-frame clones, and not every one. Among under 8,000 clones listed, roughly four fifths were seen once. Sufficient DNA from normal breast often required roughly 90-310 mg tissue. The V gene lost 3 bases and the J gene lost 6 bases, with 14 bases spanning the gap. From germline, CDR1 is SGHTA and CDR2 FQGNSA. The CDR3 has 14 amino acids. Sequenced sample: normal breast tissue next to the tumor. V gene TRBV7-2 combines with J gene TRBJ1-2; no clear D gene. This TCR derives from a person between 35 and 49 years old with breast cancer. The CDR3 coding sequence is TGTGCCAGCAGCTTTGTAGTACTAGGAGATGGCTACACCTTC. Translation gives CASSFVVLGDGYTF.